One and the same sample provided the 9 T cell receptor beta chains below, sequenced in a study of blood T cell repertoires in COVID-19. Data came from immunoSEQ multiplex PCR; TCRdb stores just in-frame clones and leaves some out. The table lists around 190,000 clones, roughly 83% of them singletons. The sample consisted of peripheral blood. The receptors come from a woman aged 35 to 49 with COVID-19, enrolled during active disease.

The chain employs TRBV12-3 or TRBV12-4 and TRBJ2-5, with a possible D match to TRBD1 (5 bases). The germline V and J ends were trimmed by 8 bases and 2 bases, with 12 bases remaining between them. There are 13 residues in the CDR3. CDR3: CASLDSFQETQYF. As DNA, the CDR3 is TGTGCCAGCCTTGACAGTTTTCAAGAGACCCAGTACTTC.

The genes are TRBV27 and TRBJ1-1; 11 nucleotides match TRBD1. V was clipped by 5 bases and J by 4 bases; unmatched bases: 6. Germline assignment: CDR1 MNHEY and CDR2 SMNVEV (reference sequence). CDR3 size: 15 residues. CDR3 sequence: CASSPGTGGGTEAFF. The CDR3, as DNA: TGTGCCAGCAGTCCTGGGACAGGGGGGGGCACTGAAGCTTTCTTT.

The chain employs TRBV5-1 and TRBJ2-7, with TRBD2 matching 14 bases. Germline loops: CDR1 SGHRS, CDR2 YFSETQ. The length of the CDR3 is 18 residues. With V trimmed by 2 bases and J by 2 bases, 9 bases remained unmatched. This CDR3 reads CASSFGTSGGIRPYEQYF. DNA for the CDR3: TGCGCCAGCAGCTTTGGGACTAGCGGGGGCATCAGACCCTACGAGCAGTACTTC.

Only one count was recorded for this clone. The V call is TRBV5-1, the J call TRBJ2-3; D possibly corresponds to TRBD1 (6 bases). The CDR3 extends over 15 amino acids. Per the germline V gene, CDR1 is SGHRS and CDR2 is YFSETQ. Trimming pared 2 bases from V and 1 base from J, leaving 11 bases between. CDR3 amino acids: CASSFVTGGTDTQYF. The CDR3, as DNA: TGCGCCAGCAGCTTCGTGACAGGCGGCACAGATACGCAGTATTTT.

The chain is built from TRBV3-1 (or the pseudogene TRBV3-2) and TRBJ1-6; maybe TRBD1 (6 bases). CDR1 and CDR2 from the germline V gene are LGHDT and YNNKEL (reference sequence). The CDR3 runs to 14 residues. V lost 4 bases, J lost 9 bases, and 13 bases lay in between. The CDR3 here is CASSPQTRGSPLHF. CDR3 bases: TGTGCCAGCAGCCCTCAAACCAGGGGTTCACCCCTCCACTTT.

The chain combines TRBV5-4 with TRBJ2-5; D is unclear. Germline V gene lookup returns CDR1 SGHNT and CDR2 YYREEE (reference sequence). The CDR3 runs to 13 residues. Trimming took off 4 bases at V and 2 bases at J, with 9 bases between the two ends. CDR3 sequence (DNA): TGTGCCAGCAGCCTTCCAGGACAAGAGACCCAGTACTTC. As protein: CASSLPGQETQYF.

This sequence joins TRBV9 and TRBJ1-1; maybe TRBD1 (5 bases). Per germline, CDR1 SGDLS and CDR2 YYNGEE. Trimming removed 1 base from V and 0 bases from J, with 13 bases in between. This CDR3 has 16 amino acids. The DNA for the CDR3 is TGTGCCAGCAGCGTATCCAGGGAGGGGATGAACACTGAAGCTTTCTTT. Translation gives CASSVSREGMNTEAFF.

The chain joins TRBV5-1 to TRBJ1-1; TRBD1 agrees at 7 bases. Trimming cost V 6 bases and J 0 bases; bases outside gene matches: 8. There are 15 residues in the CDR3. Germline assignment: CDR1 SGHRS and CDR2 YFSETQ. As DNA, the CDR3 is TGCGCCAGCAACCCACAGGGGAATTTGAACACTGAAGCTTTCTTT. As protein: CASNPQGNLNTEAFF.

The chain joins TRBV5-1 to TRBJ2-6, with a weak D call TRBD2 (6 bases). Trimming left V 4 bases short and J 2 bases short, with 22 bases between. The CDR3 sequence is 19 residues long. Germline V gene sequence: CDR1 SGHRS, CDR2 YFSETQ. This CDR3 is CASSVPFRNPGAGANVLTF. CDR3 coding DNA: TGCGCCAGCAGCGTACCCTTTAGGAACCCGGGGGCTGGGGCCAACGTCCTGACTTTC.